The TCR beta chain described here comes from a study of blood T cell repertoires in COVID-19. Some clones are missing from TCRdb's copy, which holds only in-frame ones; the method was immunoSEQ multiplex PCR. The sample holds hundreds of thousands of clones, roughly 85% seen once. CDR3 size: 13 residues. Germline assignment: CDR1 MDHEN and CDR2 SYDVKM. V was clipped by 6 bases and J by 5 bases, with 13 bases between them. The chain employs TRBV28 and TRBJ1-2; weak D call: TRBD1 (6 bases). Sequences were obtained from PBMCs or T cells enriched from blood (not recorded which). This receptor was identified in a woman aged 18-29 years with acute COVID-19. The CDR3 spells CASRAGTSYGYTF. The CDR3 bases are TGTGCCAGCAGAGCCGGGACATCGTATGGCTACACCTTC.